The 9 T cell receptor beta chains reported below all come from one sample, sequenced in a study of T cells after yellow fever vaccination. Using its own MiXCR run on the 5' RACE reads, TCRdb lists one record per CDR3 protein. The sample lists some 320,000 distinct CDR3 sequences, 7.5% to 9% occurring once. Here the sequenced sample was CD4+ T cells sorted from PBMCs, taken 5 days after the yellow fever booster vaccination. Receptors were obtained from a young man who received the YFV17D yellow fever vaccine.

The chain recombines TRBV10-3 with TRBJ1-2; D remains ambiguous. Germline assignment: CDR1 ENHRY and CDR2 SYGVKD. With 4 bases removed from V and 3 bases from J, the gap between germline ends came to 9 bases. CDR3 length: 13 residues. CDR3 DNA sequence: TGTGCCATCAGTGGAAACCCCGACTATGGCTACACCTTC. The encoded protein is CAISGNPDYGYTF.

A few counts support this clonotype. The rearrangement links TRBV20-1 to TRBJ1-5; 9 nucleotides line up with TRBD1. V lost 3 bases and J lost 0; bases outside the gene matches: 12. The germline CDR1 and CDR2 sequences are DFQATT and SNEGSKA (reference sequence). The CDR3 is made up of 18 amino acids. The CDR3 nucleotides read TGCAGTGCTAGGATTGCGGGACAGGGCACCCATAGCAATCAGCCCCAGCATTTT. Its protein is CSARIAGQGTHSNQPQHF.

Many counts were recorded for this clonotype. The rearrangement uses TRBV4-2 and TRBJ2-2; D remains ambiguous. Germline V CDR1 and CDR2: LGHNA, YNFKEQ. V lost 1 base and J 1 base, leaving 7 bases between the germline ends. The CDR3 contains 15 residues. CDR3 bases: TGTGCCAGCAGCCAAGTTTCCGAGAACACCGGGGAGCTGTTTTTT. The encoded protein is CASSQVSENTGELFF.

The rearrangement uses TRBV29-1 and TRBJ2-1; TRBD1 aligns across 11 bases. This CDR3 is 14 amino acids long. Germline CDR1 reads SQVTM; CDR2 reads ANQGSEA. The V gene end was trimmed by 6 bases and the J gene end by 7 bases; junction bases not matched to a gene: 8. In DNA form, the CDR3 reads TGCAGCGTGGGACAGGGGGGGGTTCATAATGAGCAGTTCTTC. Encoded protein: CSVGQGGVHNEQFF.

J is TRBJ2-3 and V is TRBV12-5; D ambiguous. V was clipped by 3 bases and J by 1 base, with 5 bases between them. The CDR3 consists of 13 residues. The germline V gene has CDR1 LGHNT and CDR2 FRNRAP. The CDR3 loop reads CASGFTGTDTQYF. The CDR3 DNA is TGTGCTAGTGGTTTTACAGGCACAGATACGCAGTATTTT.

The chain couples TRBV3-1 to TRBJ1-5, with D unclear. The CDR3 is 18 residues long. V lost 1 base and J 1 base, leaving 17 bases between the germline ends. The germline gives CDR1 LGHDT, CDR2 YNNKEL (reference sequence). The CDR3 DNA reads as TGTGCCAGCAGCCAAGTTTGGGTCTTCGGGCGCAGCAATCAGCCCCAGCATTTT. Translated: CASSQVWVFGRSNQPQHF.

This chain connects TRBV3-1 to TRBJ2-2; TRBD2 is a possible D gene (7 bases). The CDR3 runs to 19 residues. Trimming removed 4 bases at V and 3 bases at J, with 24 bases between. Germline V CDR1 and CDR2: LGHDT, YNNKEL (reference sequence). The CDR3 reads CASSPQGPGTTGHTGELFF. CDR3 nucleotides: TGTGCCAGCAGCCCCCAGGGACCCGGGACTACAGGGCACACCGGGGAGCTGTTTTTT.

The genes are TRBV28 and TRBJ1-1, with D tentatively TRBD1 (5 bases). Germline CDR1 MDHEN, CDR2 SYDVKM. The CDR3 contains 12 residues. The V gene lost 3 bases and the J gene lost 10 bases, with 12 bases spanning the gap. CDR3 region: CASSLEERGAFF. The CDR3 bases are TGTGCCAGCAGTTTGGAAGAAAGGGGAGCTTTCTTT.

This clonotype has a handful of counts. The chain couples TRBV20-1 to TRBJ1-3; possibly TRBD1 for D (5 bases). Deletions cut 0 bases from V and 2 bases from J, with 11 bases between. CDR1 and CDR2 (germline): DFQATT, SNEGSKA (reference sequence). The CDR3 consists of 15 residues. The CDR3 coding sequence is TGCAGTGCTAGAGAGCGGGGCTTGACTGGAAACACCATATATTTT. Translating it yields CSARERGLTGNTIYF.